This entry describes one TCR beta chain. Authors' analysis steps: Amplification of reference gene primers was used by the study to estimate nucleated cell counts. Only in-frame clones appear in the TCRdb table, and some are missing; sequencing was by immunoSEQ multiplex PCR. That table supplies the V and J calls and clone size; D and trimming were determined from the DNA. The sample contains approximately 80,000 clones, less than 85% of which appear only once. This sample stems from a study of blood T cell repertoires in COVID-19. Study details: COVID-19 samples from acute and convalescent phases originated in the United States, Italy and Spain. The analysed material was cDNA or gDNA that came from T cells, B-cell-depleted T cells, or PBMCs.

The receptor was derived from a man between 65 and 85 years old with active or convalescent COVID-19. The sequencing sample was made of peripheral blood.

The CDR3 sequence: CASSESGTLGNTIYF. In DNA form, the CDR3 reads TGTGCCAGCAGTGAATCAGGGACACTGGGAAACACCATATATTTT. The chain couples TRBV6-1 to TRBJ1-3, with D maybe TRBD1 (6 bases). CDR3 length: 15 residues. Germline values: CDR1 MNHNS, CDR2 SASEGT. V was cut by 2 bases and J by 4 bases, with 12 bases left in between.